Sequencing of this TCR beta chain was carried out in a study of shared clonotypes between healthy human individuals. This clone showed up just once. Every immunoSEQ plate was one replicate of a subset's evenly spread DNA. Assay used: immunoSEQ multiplex PCR; TCRdb lists only in-frame clones, some missing. The sample has a few million clones, just over 90% seen once. The TCR comes from a man aged 18 to 29 in good health. The sequencing input was naive CD4+ T cells sorted from blood. Subset meaning: CD45RA+ positively selected.

This CDR3 reads CASSTGTMPTDTQYF. CDR3 sequence (DNA): TGTGCCAGCTCAACGGGGACAATGCCCACAGATACGCAGTATTTT. This sequence joins TRBV5-4 and TRBJ2-3; a weak D match, TRBD1 (6 bases). This CDR3 contains 15 residues. V dropped 7 bases and J dropped 2 bases, with 17 bases sitting between them. Germline V CDR1 and CDR2: SGHNT, YYREEE (reference sequence).